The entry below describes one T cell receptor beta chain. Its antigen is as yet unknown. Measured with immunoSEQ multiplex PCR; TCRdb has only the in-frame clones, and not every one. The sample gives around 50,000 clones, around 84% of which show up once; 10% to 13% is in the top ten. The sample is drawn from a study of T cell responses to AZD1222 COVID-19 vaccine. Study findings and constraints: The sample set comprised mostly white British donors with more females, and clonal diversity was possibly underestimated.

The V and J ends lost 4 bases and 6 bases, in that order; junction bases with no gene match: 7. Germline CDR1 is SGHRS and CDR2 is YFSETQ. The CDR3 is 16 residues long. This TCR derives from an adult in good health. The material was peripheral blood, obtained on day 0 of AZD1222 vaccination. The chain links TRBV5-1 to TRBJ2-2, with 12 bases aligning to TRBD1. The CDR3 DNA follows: TGCGCCAGCAGCCCACCGGGACAGGGGGCGCCCGGGGAGCTGTTTTTT. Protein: CASSPPGQGAPGELFF.